The clone carrying this T cell receptor (beta chain) was detected only once. This sample was included in a study of blood T cell repertoires in COVID-19. Study in general: Specimens from acute and convalescent COVID-19 originated in the United States, Italy and Spain. T cells, B-cell-depleted T cells, or PBMCs supplied cDNA or gDNA.

In the authors' methods: Amplified reference gene primers provided the basis for estimating nucleated cell counts. Profiled with immunoSEQ multiplex PCR; TCRdb holds only in-frame clones, not every one. That table is the source of V, J and clone size, and D and trimming were worked out from the DNA. This sample has approximately 100,000 clones, with over 75% found just once. The clonotype was recovered from a man between 65 and 85 years old with active or convalescent COVID-19. The specimen was peripheral blood.

In DNA, the CDR3 is TGTGCCAGCAGCCTCCAGGGGGGAAATTCACCCCTCCACTTT. This translates into CASSLQGGNSPLHF. This rearrangement joins TRBV3-1 (or the pseudogene TRBV3-2) to TRBJ1-6, with 7 bases aligning to TRBD1. The ends lost 4 bases at V and 7 bases at J; junction bases unmatched: 4. CDR3 length equals 14 residues. Germline V lookup: CDR1 LGHDT, CDR2 YNNKEL (reference sequence).